Each of the 22 T cell receptor beta chains below was sequenced from the same sample in a study of T-cell memory formation after mild COVID-19. Using its own MiXCR run on the 5' RACE reads, TCRdb lists one record per CDR3 protein. The repertoire consists of 250,000 to 300,000 distinct CDR3 sequences, with under 20% occurring once and the leading ten covering about 23%. The sample comprised PBMCs or a T cell subset sorted from them (not recorded which). The receptors derive from a man aged 18 to 35 who had mild COVID-19 (a few samples of this study predate the infection). Cell type and time point are not known.

In its sample, this clonotype was seen many times. This chain uses TRBV7-3 with TRBJ2-3; the D gene could be TRBD1 or TRBD2 (5 bases each). Trimming removed 4 bases from V and 3 bases from J, with 14 bases in between. The germline gives CDR1 SGHTA, CDR2 FQGTGA. The CDR3 is 15 residues long. The CDR3 region has the DNA TGTGCCAGCAGCTCCGGGACGGGGCGAACAGATACGCAGTATTTT. This gives the protein CASSSGTGRTDTQYF.

This clonotype was picked up many times. The chain links TRBV4-2 to TRBJ2-7, with D possibly being TRBD2 (5 bases). There are 14 residues in the CDR3. The germline V and J ends were trimmed by 0 bases and 2 bases, with 8 bases remaining between them. CDR1 is LGHNA, CDR2 YNFKEQ, per germline. CDR3 sequence reads: CASSQDQEAYEQYV. In nucleotides, the CDR3 is TGTGCCAGCAGCCAAGATCAGGAGGCCTACGAGCAGTACGTC.

This clonotype appeared a few times. The V gene is TRBV5-1, the J gene TRBJ2-3; 7 positions match TRBD2. This CDR3 spans 15 amino acids. The V segment lost 2 bases and the J segment 2 bases; nucleotides outside the gene matches: 5. Germline-derived CDR1 and CDR2 are SGHRS and YFSETQ. The CDR3 is CASSFYSGSTDTQYF. For the CDR3, the DNA is TGCGCCAGCAGCTTTTATAGCGGGTCCACAGATACGCAGTATTTT.

The rearrangement joins TRBV11-2 to TRBJ2-3; D unresolved. The CDR3 has 15 residues. The germline CDR1 and CDR2 sequences are SGHAT and FQNNGV. Between the trimmed V and J ends, which lost 3 bases and 1 base, there was a span of 11 bases. The CDR3 DNA sequence: TGTGCCAGCAGCTTCGACCTTACACGCACAGATACGCAGTATTTT. It codes for CASSFDLTRTDTQYF. Together with reference TRBV11-2 and TRBJ2-3, the CDR3 gives the full variable domain: EAGVAQSPRYKIIEKRQSVAFWCNPISGHATLYWYQQILGQGPKLLIQFQNNGVVDDSQLPKDRFSAERLKGVDSTLKIQPAKLEDSAVYLCASSFDLTRTDTQYFGPGTRLTVL.

This clonotype was detected a few times. The chain carries TRBV14 and TRBJ1-5; D unresolved. This CDR3 spans 12 amino acids. Trimming shortened V by 3 bases and J by 9 bases, and 9 bases separated the two germline ends. CDR1 and CDR2 (germline): SGHDN, FVKESK. CDR3 bases: TGTGCCAGCAGCCATGGCGAGGTGCCCCAGCATTTT. Protein: CASSHGEVPQHF.

The chain uses TRBV6-1 and TRBJ2-7; either TRBD1 or TRBD2 may supply D (5 bases each). The CDR3 spans 14 residues. Trimming took off 6 bases at V and 5 bases at J, with 17 bases between the two ends. Per germline, CDR1 MNHNS and CDR2 SASEGT. The CDR3 coding sequence is TGTGCCAGCAGATTGGGCAGGGAGTACGACGAGCAGTACTTC. It encodes CASRLGREYDEQYF.

This rearrangement joins TRBV20-1 to TRBJ2-3; D possibly matches TRBD1 or TRBD2 (5 bases each). Germline CDR1 and CDR2: DFQATT and SNEGSKA (reference sequence). The V and J ends lost 2 bases and 13 bases respectively, with 13 bases between them. There are 11 residues in the CDR3. The CDR3 reads CSARLGPLEYF. The DNA for the CDR3 is TGCAGTGCTAGATTGGGACCCCTTGAGTATTTT.

The chain is built from TRBV6-5 and TRBJ1-2; 7 positions match TRBD1. Trimming took 6 bases from V and 3 from J; bases not matched to a gene: 4. The CDR3 totals 13 residues. Germline V CDR1 and CDR2: MNHEY, SVGAGI. CDR3 sequence (DNA): TGTGCCAGCAGGCCGGGACAGCACTATGGCTACACCTTC. Translating gives CASRPGQHYGYTF.

This chain links TRBV24-1 with TRBJ2-3, with 9 bases matching TRBD1. CDR1 KGHDR and CDR2 SFDVKD come from the germline V gene. The V and J ends lost 7 bases and 5 bases, in that order; junction bases with no gene match: 3. The CDR3 sequence is 13 residues long. CDR3: CATSGTGKDTQYF. The CDR3 nucleotides are TGTGCCACCAGCGGGACAGGGAAAGATACGCAGTATTTT.

V and J are TRBV21-1 and TRBJ2-5. TRBV21-1 constitutes a pseudogene. There are 9 residues in the CDR3. The CDR3 DNA sequence: TGTGCCAGCAGCACCTTCCCGTACTTC. Its translation is CASSTFPYF.

V and J are TRBV18 and TRBJ2-6; 7 bases agree with TRBD2. Germline V gene lookup returns CDR1 KGHSH and CDR2 LQKENI. The CDR3 consists of 17 residues. V trimming: 5 bases; J trimming: 2 bases; junction bases outside the gene matches: 9. The CDR3 spells CASSTMGGSTGANVLTF. CDR3 bases: TGTGCCAGCTCAACAATGGGGGGGTCGACTGGGGCCAACGTCCTGACTTTC.

At least ten counts were recorded for this clonotype. The V gene is TRBV4-1, the J gene TRBJ2-5; D possibly uses TRBD1 or TRBD2 (5 bases each). Trimming took 3 bases from V and 2 from J, leaving 10 bases between them. The CDR3 spans 14 residues. The V gene's germline CDR1 is MGHRA and CDR2 YSYEKL. DNA for the CDR3: TGCGCCAGCAGCCACGGGACGGCGCAAGAGACCCAGTACTTC. This encodes CASSHGTAQETQYF.

This clonotype has a handful of counts. The J gene is TRBJ1-4, the V gene TRBV7-2; D is perhaps TRBD1 (5 bases). With 0 bases removed from V and 5 bases from J, the gap between germline ends came to 13 bases. Germline CDR1 is SGHTA and CDR2 is FQGNSA. The CDR3 extends over 16 amino acids. This CDR3 reads CASSLAYAGQNEKLFF. As DNA, the CDR3 is TGTGCCAGCAGCTTAGCGTATGCGGGGCAAAATGAAAAACTGTTTTTT.

V is TRBV5-1 and J is TRBJ2-1, with 8 bases lining up with TRBD2. The germline V gene encodes CDR1 SGHRS and CDR2 YFSETQ. This CDR3 spans 18 amino acids. The V and J ends lost 1 base and 8 bases, in that order; junction bases with no gene match: 17. In DNA, the CDR3 is TGCGCCAGCAGCTTGACGAAGCTTAGCGGGGTAATATGGGATGAGCAGTTCTTC. Protein sequence: CASSLTKLSGVIWDEQFF.

This clonotype was seen only a few times. This chain links TRBV20-1 with TRBJ2-3, with D possibly matching TRBD1 (5 bases). The germline V gene encodes CDR1 DFQATT and CDR2 SNEGSKA (reference sequence). The CDR3 runs 11 residues. The ends were cut back, 3 bases at V and 8 bases at J, with 9 bases in the middle. CDR3 amino acids: CSASPGPTQYF. CDR3 bases: TGCAGTGCTAGCCCAGGGCCTACGCAGTATTTT.

This clonotype was observed many times. The chain carries TRBV7-3 and TRBJ2-5; TRBD2 agrees at 10 bases. This CDR3 spans 15 amino acids. Per germline, CDR1 SGHTA and CDR2 FQGTGA. V shed 5 bases and J 0 bases; nucleotides not matched to a gene: 3. The CDR3 DNA is TGTGCCAGCAGCCTAGCGGGGGTGGACCAAGAGACCCAGTACTTC. This encodes CASSLAGVDQETQYF.

This clonotype was seen a few times. The chain combines TRBV29-1 with TRBJ2-2, with 9 bases identical to TRBD1. The junction had 6 bases not matched to a gene; V was cut back by 7 bases and J by 3 bases. This CDR3 comprises 14 residues. Germline lookup yields CDR1 SQVTM and CDR2 ANQGSEA. The CDR3 DNA is TGCAGCGCGTACCGGGACAGGGACACCGGGGAGCTGTTTTTT. The encoded protein is CSAYRDRDTGELFF.

The chain links TRBV3-1 to TRBJ2-5; tentatively, D is TRBD2 (6 bases). This CDR3 is 16 amino acids long. Trimming cost V 6 bases and J 5 bases, with 22 bases left between them. In germline, CDR1 is LGHDT, CDR2 YNNKEL (reference sequence). CDR3 loop: CASSLLGDSFRETQYF. In DNA form, the CDR3 reads TGTGCCAGCAGTCTACTGGGGGACTCCTTCAGGGAGACCCAGTACTTC.

The sample holds many counts of this clonotype. The rearrangement joins TRBV4-1 to TRBJ1-6, with TRBD1 matching 8 bases. The length of the CDR3 is 16 residues. V lost 0 bases and J lost 10; bases outside the gene matches: 8. The germline V gene encodes CDR1 MGHRA and CDR2 YSYEKL. The chain's CDR3 is CASSQDPPGGHSPLHF. Here the CDR3 DNA reads TGCGCCAGCAGCCAAGATCCCCCAGGGGGCCACTCACCCCTCCACTTT.

This clonotype turned up a few times. The chain carries TRBV4-3 and TRBJ2-3, with 9 bases matching TRBD2. Germline-derived CDR1 and CDR2 are LGHNA and YSLEER. The CDR3 loop spans 17 amino acids. V lost 0 bases to trimming and J lost 6 bases; unmatched junction nucleotides: 10. The CDR3 DNA sequence: TGCGCCAGCAGCCAAGATCTTCGTAGTAGCGGGGGTGATACGCAGTATTTT. This encodes CASSQDLRSSGGDTQYF.

There are a few counts of this clonotype. This rearrangement joins TRBV9 to TRBJ2-2, with TRBD2 matching over 10 bases. The germline gives CDR1 SGDLS, CDR2 YYNGEE. J gave up 6 bases and V 9 bases, and 2 bases lay outside the gene matches. CDR3 length: 12 amino acids. The CDR3 DNA reads as TGTGCCACCGGGACTAGCGCCGGGGAGCTGTTTTTT. It is translated as CATGTSAGELFF.

This clonotype was seen many times. This chain joins TRBV29-1 and TRBJ2-2; unclear D gene. Trimming took 4 bases from V and 0 from J, leaving 6 bases between them. From germline, CDR1 is SQVTM and CDR2 ANQGSEA. This CDR3 contains 13 residues. For the CDR3, the DNA is TGCAGCGTTGGACACACGAACACCGGGGAGCTGTTTTTT. Translated, it gives CSVGHTNTGELFF.